This T cell receptor beta chain is from a study of OX40 agonist ivuxolimab in advanced cancers. Study-level background: Ivuxolimab, which is an agonistic anti-OX40 (CD134) antibody, was administered to the patients. Patients with hepatocellular carcinoma, melanoma, renal cell or head and neck cancer made up the dose-escalation patients.

Sequencing used immunoSEQ multiplex PCR; TCRdb keeps in-frame clones, though not all of them. There are approximately 90,000 clones in the sample; under 95% occur only once, and roughly 9.3% lies in the top ten. Points from the study as a whole: Relatively little clonal expansion, among the lowest observed, appeared in partial responders at 0.1-3.0 mg/kg. Relative to CD4+, CD8+ T cells held more expanded clones on average.

As concerns this clone: Its antigen is unknown.

In germline, CDR1 is SGHTA, CDR2 FQGNSA. The J segment lost 5 bases and the V segment lost 4 bases, leaving 12 bases of the junction unmatched. The CDR3 has 18 residues. The sequence was obtained from an adult with an advanced solid tumor such as melanoma, head and neck, liver or kidney cancer. The chain couples TRBV7-2 to TRBJ2-2, with 11 nucleotides matching TRBD2. Source: CD4+ or CD8+ T cells sorted from blood, taken in a trial of the OX40 agonist ivuxolimab. CDR3 amino acids: CASSSSTALAGGTGELFF. In DNA, the CDR3 is TGTGCCAGCAGCTCATCAACGGCCCTAGCGGGAGGAACCGGGGAGCTGTTTTTT. Supplemented by reference TRBV7-2 and TRBJ2-2, the full variable domain reads GAGVSQSPSNKVTEKGKDVELRCDPISGHTALYWYRQSLGQGLEFLIYFQGNSAPDKSGLPSDRFSAERTGGSVSTLTIQRTQQEDSAVYLCASSSSTALAGGTGELFFGEGSRLTVL.